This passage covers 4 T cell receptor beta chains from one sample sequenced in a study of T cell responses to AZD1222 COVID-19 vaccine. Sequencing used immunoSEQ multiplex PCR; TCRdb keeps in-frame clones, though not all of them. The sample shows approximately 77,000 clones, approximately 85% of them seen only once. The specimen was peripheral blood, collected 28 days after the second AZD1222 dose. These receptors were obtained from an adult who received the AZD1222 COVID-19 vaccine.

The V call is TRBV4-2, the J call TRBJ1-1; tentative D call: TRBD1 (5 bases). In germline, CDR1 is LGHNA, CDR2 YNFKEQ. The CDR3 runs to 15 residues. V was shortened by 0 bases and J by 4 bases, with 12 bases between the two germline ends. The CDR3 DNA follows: TGTGCCAGCAGCCAAGATGGGGGGGGGATCACTGAAGCTTTCTTT. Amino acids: CASSQDGGGITEAFF.

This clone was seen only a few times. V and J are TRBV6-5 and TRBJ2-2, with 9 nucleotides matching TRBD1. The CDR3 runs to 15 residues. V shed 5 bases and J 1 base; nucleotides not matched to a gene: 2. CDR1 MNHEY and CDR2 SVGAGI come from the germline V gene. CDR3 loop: CASSRDRVNTGELFF. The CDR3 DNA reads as TGTGCCAGCAGTCGGGACAGGGTGAACACCGGGGAGCTGTTTTTT.

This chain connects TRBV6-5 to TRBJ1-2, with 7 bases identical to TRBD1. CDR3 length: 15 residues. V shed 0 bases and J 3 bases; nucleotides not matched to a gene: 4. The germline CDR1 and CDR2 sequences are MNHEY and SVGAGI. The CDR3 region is CASSYSTGWDYGYTF. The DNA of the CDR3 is TGTGCCAGCAGTTACTCGACAGGGTGGGACTATGGCTACACCTTC.

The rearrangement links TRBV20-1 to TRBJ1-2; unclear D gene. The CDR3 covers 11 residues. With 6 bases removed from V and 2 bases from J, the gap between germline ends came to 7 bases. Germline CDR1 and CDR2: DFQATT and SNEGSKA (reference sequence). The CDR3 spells CSAWENYGYTF. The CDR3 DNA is TGCAGTGCCTGGGAAAACTATGGCTACACCTTC.